A single sample gave rise to the 31 T cell receptor beta chains below, sequenced in a study of patients and donors after allogeneic stem cell transplantation. One entry per CDR3 protein, called by TCRdb with MiXCR from the RT-PCR reads. Here the sample spans 900,000 to 1,000,000 distinct CDR3 sequences, about a sixth being singletons. Sample: blood, either unsorted or a sorted T cell fraction (not recorded which). These receptors were obtained from a human donor who was either an allogeneic HSCT recipient or a stem cell or donor lymphocyte infusion donor (not recorded which). It is not recorded whose cells these are; they may come from a transplant donor.

In its sample, this clonotype was seen many times. At one end, the junction sequence differs from germline, possibly due to a read error. This sequence joins TRBV12-3 or TRBV12-4 and TRBJ2-3; TRBD2 might be the D (6 bases). The CDR3 extends over 14 amino acids. CDR3 nucleotides: TGTGCCAGCAGCTTAGGGACTAGCACAGATACGCAGTATTTT. It specifies CASSLGTSTDTQYF.

CDR3 protein: CASSFQGLNNQPQHF. In nucleotides, the CDR3 is TGTGCCAGCAGCTTTCAGGGTTTGAATAATCAGCCCCAGCATTTT. V is TRBV5-6 and J is TRBJ1-5; a weak D match, TRBD1 (5 bases). The ends were cut back, 2 bases at V and 4 bases at J, with 13 bases in the middle. The CDR3 is made up of 15 amino acids. Germline values: CDR1 SGHDT, CDR2 YYEEEE.

The rearrangement links TRBV12-3 or TRBV12-4 to TRBJ1-2; D is possibly TRBD1 (6 bases). Trimming pared 3 bases from V and 2 bases from J, leaving 13 bases between. The CDR3 consists of 15 residues. CDR3 nucleotide sequence: TGTGCCAGCAGTTTTAAGGCAGGGGCGAACTATGGCTACACCTTC. Protein sequence: CASSFKAGANYGYTF.

This clonotype appeared a few times. This chain uses TRBV14 with TRBJ2-3; TRBD2 matches at 13 bases. CDR3 length: 20 residues. V lost 1 base to trimming and J lost 3 bases; unmatched junction nucleotides: 13. Looked up from germline, CDR1 is SGHDN and CDR2 is FVKESK. The CDR3 nucleotides are TGTGCCAGCAGCCAAGGAGGACTAGCGGGAGTGTTGGGTGGAACAGATACGCAGTATTTT. This sequence encodes CASSQGGLAGVLGGTDTQYF.

Points on this clonotype: This could be a read error, since a much larger clone is one nucleotide away. The genes are TRBV20-1 and TRBJ2-3; 10 bases are shared with TRBD1. With the DNA end fitting TRBJ1-5 better, the J assignment may be wrong. CDR3 length equals 14 residues. The V gene's germline CDR1 is DFQATT and CDR2 SNEGSKA (reference sequence). CDR3 sequence: CSAQPGQGPDTQHF. The CDR3, as DNA: TGCAGTGCTCAACCGGGACAGGGGCCAGATACGCAGCATTTT.

V and J are TRBV5-1 and TRBJ2-3; 7 bases are shared with TRBD2. J lost 2 bases, V lost 4 bases, and 10 bases had no gene match. CDR1 SGHRS and CDR2 YFSETQ come from the germline V gene. CDR3 length equals 16 residues. CDR3 loop: CASSILAVPHTDTQYF. CDR3 sequence (DNA): TGCGCCAGCAGCATCCTAGCGGTCCCACACACAGATACGCAGTATTTT. Drawing the rest from reference TRBV5-1 and TRBJ2-3, the complete variable domain is KAGVTQTPRYLIKTRGQQVTLSCSPISGHRSVSWYQQTPGQGLQFLFEYFSETQRNKGNFPGRFSGRQFSNSRSEMNVSTLELGDSALYLCASSILAVPHTDTQYFGPGTRLTVL.

There are many counts of this clonotype. The gene calls are TRBV6-1 and TRBJ2-1, with 9 bases identical to TRBD2. The CDR3 is 16 amino acids. Germline lookup yields CDR1 MNHNS and CDR2 SASEGT. Trimming took 6 bases from V and 8 from J; bases not matched to a gene: 14. The CDR3 DNA reads as TGTGCCAGCAGCCTCGGACTAGCGTGGGACGTCGATGAGCAGTTCTTC. This sequence encodes CASSLGLAWDVDEQFF.

The V call is TRBV6-4, the J call TRBJ1-2; D unresolved. Looked up from germline, CDR1 is MRHNA and CDR2 is SNTAGT. V was trimmed by 2 bases and J by 8 bases, leaving 6 bases between them. The CDR3 runs to 11 residues. Written as DNA, the CDR3 is TGTGCCAGCAGTGACCGAATGGGCTACACCTTC. Translated, it gives CASSDRMGYTF.

This chain's CDR3 is CASSQTRSNEQYF. As DNA, the CDR3 is TGTGCCAGCAGCCAGACTAGATCCAACGAGCAGTACTTC. V usage is TRBV27 and J usage is TRBJ2-7, with D possibly matching TRBD2 (6 bases). Germline CDR1 is MNHEY and CDR2 is SMNVEV (reference sequence). V lost 6 bases to trimming and J lost 5 bases, with 14 bases between them. This CDR3 comprises 13 residues.

J is TRBJ2-7 and V is TRBV7-8; the D call may be TRBD1 or TRBD2 (5 bases each). The V gene lost 1 base and the J gene lost 6 bases, with 16 bases spanning the gap. In germline, CDR1 is SGHVS, CDR2 FQNEAQ. The length of the CDR3 is 15 residues. The CDR3 is CASSLERVTGREQYF. The CDR3 coding sequence is TGTGCCAGCAGCTTAGAGAGGGTGACGGGGCGCGAGCAGTACTTC.

CDR3 amino acids: CASKGGFEQYF. In DNA, the CDR3 is TGTGCCAGCAAGGGCGGTTTCGAGCAGTACTTC. The chain uses TRBV11-2 and TRBJ2-7; D call uncertain. CDR1 and CDR2 (germline): SGHAT, FQNNGV. Trimming left V 7 bases short and J 6 bases short, with 10 bases between. There are 11 residues in the CDR3. The full variable domain, completed using reference TRBV11-2 and TRBJ2-7, is EAGVAQSPRYKIIEKRQSVAFWCNPISGHATLYWYQQILGQGPKLLIQFQNNGVVDDSQLPKDRFSAERLKGVDSTLKIQPAKLEDSAVYLCASKGGFEQYFGPGTRLTVT.

This clonotype has ten or more counts. The gene calls are TRBV12-3 or TRBV12-4 and TRBJ2-3; D is possibly TRBD2 (5 bases). This CDR3 spans 15 amino acids. V was pared by 3 bases and J by 6 bases, with 16 bases between. CDR3 sequence: CASSLAFEGFDTQYF. CDR3 DNA: TGTGCCAGCAGTTTGGCCTTCGAGGGTTTTGATACGCAGTATTTT.

CDR3 bases: TGTGCCAGCAGCTTGGGGACGGGACAGGGTACCACTGAAGCTTTCTTT. Its protein product is CASSLGTGQGTTEAFF. V and J are TRBV5-6 and TRBJ1-1, with 9 bases identical to TRBD1. The CDR3 length is 16 residues. CDR1 and CDR2 (germline): SGHDT, YYEEEE. V dropped 0 bases and J dropped 4; count of bases not matched to a gene: 7.

This clonotype was seen more than once but under ten times. The gene calls are TRBV10-3 and TRBJ2-1; either TRBD1 or TRBD2 may fit D (5 bases each). The CDR3 has 14 residues. Trimming removed 9 bases from V and 4 bases from J, with 16 bases in between. The germline gives CDR1 ENHRY, CDR2 SYGVKD. The CDR3: CAMRLRDEYNEQFF. The CDR3 DNA is TGTGCCATGCGACTGAGGGACGAGTACAATGAGCAGTTCTTC.

This sequence joins TRBV20-1 and TRBJ2-3; D may be TRBD2 (6 bases). Per germline, CDR1 DFQATT and CDR2 SNEGSKA (reference sequence). This CDR3 spans 16 amino acids. V was clipped by 1 base and J by 1 base, with 15 bases between them. This CDR3 reads CSARAQEGLGTDTQYF. CDR3 DNA sequence: TGCAGTGCTAGAGCCCAGGAGGGCCTGGGCACAGATACGCAGTATTTT.

This sequence joins TRBV14 and TRBJ1-2; D gene uncertain. CDR1 and CDR2 (germline): SGHDN, FVKESK. The CDR3 runs 11 residues. V gave up 6 bases and J gave up 7 bases, with 9 bases separating them. The CDR3 region is CASSTMGGYTF. CDR3 nucleotide sequence: TGTGCCAGCAGTACTATGGGTGGCTACACCTTC.

The CDR3 loop is CSCNRGNSYEQYF. The CDR3 coding sequence is TGCAGCTGCAACAGGGGCAACTCCTACGAGCAGTACTTC. The chain joins TRBV20-1 to TRBJ2-7, with TRBD1 identical over 7 bases. This CDR3 has 13 amino acids. Germline assignment: CDR1 DFQATT and CDR2 SNEGSKA (reference sequence).

This clonotype was seen at least ten times. V gene TRBV29-1 combines with J gene TRBJ1-6; D is unclear. Germline V gene data show CDR1 as SQVTM and CDR2 as ANQGSEA. Trimming removed 5 bases at V and 9 bases at J, with 23 bases between. This CDR3 has 16 amino acids. The CDR3 loop reads CSVSLGDGSDSSPLHF. In nucleotides, the CDR3 is TGCAGCGTTTCCCTCGGTGACGGGTCTGATAGTTCACCCCTCCACTTT.

This clonotype was recorded a few times. This chain uses TRBV7-8 with TRBJ2-5, with D perhaps TRBD1 or TRBD2 (6 bases each). Germline values: CDR1 SGHVS, CDR2 FQNEAQ. Trimming cost V 2 bases and J 2 bases, with 12 bases left between them. The CDR3 runs to 15 residues. CDR3 loop: CASSLRGVKQETQYF. CDR3 in DNA: TGTGCCAGCAGCTTAAGGGGGGTGAAGCAAGAGACCCAGTACTTC.

This clonotype was observed a few times. This sequence joins TRBV20-1 and TRBJ1-6; 8 positions match TRBD1. V lost 3 bases and J lost 10; bases outside the gene matches: 8. The CDR3 length is 14 residues. Germline V gene lookup returns CDR1 DFQATT and CDR2 SNEGSKA (reference sequence). CDR3 sequence: CSARVRGLGSPLHF. The CDR3 nucleotides read TGCAGTGCTAGGGTCAGGGGGCTGGGGTCACCCCTCCACTTT.

The rearrangement uses TRBV7-9 and TRBJ2-7; D is possibly TRBD1 or TRBD2 (5 bases each). CDR3 size: 15 residues. The ends were cut back, 5 bases at V and 4 bases at J, with 18 bases in the middle. CDR1 and CDR2 (germline): SEHNR, FQNEAQ (reference sequence). The CDR3 DNA sequence: TGTGCCAGCAGCACGGGACCTAGCCCGCTATACGAGCAGTACTTC. Its protein product is CASSTGPSPLYEQYF. Full variable domain (outside the CDR3, taken from reference TRBV7-9 and TRBJ2-7): DTGVSQNPRHKITKRGQNVTFRCDPISEHNRLYWYRQTLGQGPEFLTYFQNEAQLEKSRLLSDRFSAERPKGSFSTLEIQRTEQGDSAMYLCASSTGPSPLYEQYFGPGTRLTVT.

This clonotype was detected many times. The genes are TRBV24-1 and TRBJ1-5; D is perhaps TRBD1 (5 bases). This CDR3 contains 14 residues. The V gene lost 3 bases and the J gene lost 3 bases, with 8 bases spanning the gap. The germline gives CDR1 KGHDR, CDR2 SFDVKD. CDR3 DNA: TGTGCCACCAGTGATATGACAGTCAATCAGCCCCAGCATTTT. Amino acid sequence: CATSDMTVNQPQHF.

This sequence joins TRBV20-1 and TRBJ2-5; no clear D. The V end was cut by 0 bases, the J end by 2 bases, with 10 bases between. CDR1 and CDR2 (germline): DFQATT, SNEGSKA (reference sequence). The CDR3 is 14 amino acids. The CDR3 region is CSARDIGRQETQYF. CDR3 coding DNA: TGCAGTGCTAGAGACATAGGCAGGCAAGAGACCCAGTACTTC.

The rearrangement joins TRBV29-1 to TRBJ1-1; D not certain. There are 15 residues in the CDR3. V lost 1 base to trimming and J lost 1 base, with 13 bases between them. Per germline, CDR1 SQVTM and CDR2 ANQGSEA. The CDR3 DNA is TGCAGCGTTGAAGGAGGAGGACGGGGGAACACTGAAGCTTTCTTT. It is translated as CSVEGGGRGNTEAFF. The variable domain in full, completed from reference TRBV29-1 and TRBJ1-1, reads SAVISQKPSRDICQRGTSLTIQCQVDSQVTMMFWYRQQPGQSLTLIATANQGSEATYESGFVIDKFPISRPNLTFSTLTVSNMSPEDSSIYLCSVEGGGRGNTEAFFGQGTRLTVV.

This chain links TRBV6-1 with TRBJ2-2; D ambiguous. The CDR3 consists of 15 residues. CDR1 MNHNS and CDR2 SASEGT come from the germline V gene. V lost 1 base and J 4 bases, leaving 10 bases between the germline ends. CDR3 residues: CASSEVRGGTGELFF. The CDR3 DNA sequence: TGTGCCAGCAGTGAAGTCCGCGGCGGCACCGGGGAGCTGTTTTTT.

V is TRBV4-2 and J is TRBJ1-5; a possible D gene is TRBD1 (5 bases). Germline assignment: CDR1 LGHNA and CDR2 YNFKEQ. The V end was cut by 2 bases, the J end by 4 bases, with 12 bases between. CDR3 length: 15 amino acids. CDR3 bases: TGTGCCAGCAGCCAAAGTGGGGCGCCAAATCAGCCCCAGCATTTT. Amino acid sequence: CASSQSGAPNQPQHF.

This clonotype occurred a few times. The chain recombines TRBV2 with TRBJ1-5, with D perhaps TRBD1 (6 bases). V lost 6 bases, J lost 4 bases, and 13 bases lay in between. Looked up from germline, CDR1 is SNHLY and CDR2 is FYNNEI. The CDR3 covers 14 residues. The CDR3 reads CASRGTSPNQPQHF. The CDR3 DNA sequence: TGTGCCAGCAGGGGGACAAGTCCGAATCAGCCCCAGCATTTT. Full variable domain (rest looked up from reference TRBV2 and TRBJ1-5): EPEVTQTPSHQVTQMGQEVILRCVPISNHLYFYWYRQILGQKVEFLVSFYNNEISEKSEIFDDQFSVERPDGSNFTLKIRSTKLEDSAMYFCASRGTSPNQPQHFGDGTRLSIL.

V gene TRBV4-1 combines with J gene TRBJ1-5; D ambiguous. Looked up from germline, CDR1 is MGHRA and CDR2 is YSYEKL. This CDR3 comprises 12 residues. The germline V and J ends were trimmed by 4 bases and 9 bases, with 10 bases remaining between them. CDR3 region: CASSRIAGPQHF. As DNA, the CDR3 is TGCGCCAGCAGCCGAATAGCAGGGCCCCAGCATTTT.

The chain links TRBV7-7 to TRBJ2-3; D gene unclear. Trimming took 5 bases from V and 0 from J, leaving 6 bases between them. Germline assignment: CDR1 SSHAT and CDR2 FNYEAQ (reference sequence). The CDR3 is 13 amino acids. CDR3 loop: CASSAYSTDTQYF. The CDR3 DNA reads as TGTGCCAGCAGCGCCTACAGCACAGATACGCAGTATTTT.

This clonotype was seen a few times. This rearrangement joins TRBV2 to TRBJ2-1; 11 bases are shared with TRBD2. The CDR3 sequence is 18 residues long. V lost 2 bases, J lost 0 bases, and 6 bases stayed unmatched. CDR1 and CDR2 from the germline V gene are SNHLY and FYNNEI. In nucleotides, the CDR3 is TGTGCCAGCAGTGAAAGCGGGACTAGCGGCAACTCCTACAATGAGCAGTTCTTC. Protein sequence: CASSESGTSGNSYNEQFF.

Only a few counts were recorded for this clonotype. The chain links TRBV7-8 to TRBJ2-1; 8 bases fit TRBD2. This CDR3 comprises 16 residues. The junction had 5 bases not matched to a gene; V was cut back by 4 bases and J by 0 bases. The germline CDR1 and CDR2 sequences are SGHVS and FQNEAQ. CDR3 sequence: CASSSARGGSYNEQFF. The CDR3 DNA sequence: TGTGCCAGCAGCTCAGCACGGGGGGGCTCCTACAATGAGCAGTTCTTC.